A selection of T cell receptor beta chains follows, all from one sample in a study of human T cells and chemical hapten exposure. MiXCR, applied by TCRdb to the RACE reads, yields one record per CDR3 protein. The table records roughly 100,000 distinct CDR3 sequences, 10% to 11% of them present only once. The sequencing here drew on whole blood, taken in connection with sensitization to the hapten diphenylcyclopropenone (DPC). These receptors were obtained from a woman aged 55-70 years with alopecia areata. Some clones in this sample may be carry-over from other donors' samples. Each CDR3 is given with its conserved first and last residue. The order of the fields is CDR3 protein, V gene.

CDR3aa: CASSRGRGGENEQFF; v_gene: TRBV7-3
CDR3aa: CSVEGGDSYNEQFF; v_gene: TRBV29-1
CDR3aa: CASSYLGTGPGQTYEQYF; v_gene: TRBV6-6
CDR3aa: CASSYRTGGSHEQYF; v_gene: TRBV13
CDR3aa: CASSYSNSPLHF; v_gene: TRBV6-2/TRBV6-3
CDR3aa: CAISASFSDEQFF; v_gene: TRBV10-3
CDR3aa: CASSYSGTGEDYNEQFF; v_gene: TRBV6-6
CDR3aa: CASSSGPTTGELFF; v_gene: TRBV28
CDR3aa: CASSRTGTAYSNQPQHF; v_gene: TRBV2
CDR3aa: CASSRVTDNTEAFF; v_gene: TRBV5-4
CDR3aa: CASSRTIELTGVPLHF; v_gene: TRBV6-6
CDR3aa: CASSLDVGGGSPLHF; v_gene: TRBV7-3
CDR3aa: CSVEGLSYEQYF; v_gene: TRBV29-1
CDR3aa: CASRLSTGVTEAFF; v_gene: TRBV7-2
CDR3aa: CASSSGQNNEKLFF; v_gene: TRBV5-4
CDR3aa: CAWMAGANTEAFF; v_gene: TRBV30
CDR3aa: CASSQDPGTSTDTQYF; v_gene: TRBV3-1
CDR3aa: CSVGMAGGLPDTQYF; v_gene: TRBV29-1
CDR3aa: CASSIWQGGSYEQYF; v_gene: TRBV19
CDR3aa: CASRKLFRDRGQETQYF; v_gene: TRBV6-1
CDR3aa: CASSLRFLGPGELFF; v_gene: TRBV6-2/TRBV6-3
CDR3aa: CSVVLQGYSGNTIYF; v_gene: TRBV29-1
CDR3aa: CASSESRASSYEQYF; v_gene: TRBV10-1
CDR3aa: CASSSTRLAGQYF; v_gene: TRBV7-8
CDR3aa: CASSALTSGQETQYF; v_gene: TRBV10-1
CDR3aa: CASSLGAYEQYF; v_gene: TRBV5-1
CDR3aa: CASSLGTDRFNF; v_gene: TRBV5-8
CDR3aa: CASSLARDTEAFF; v_gene: TRBV5-4
CDR3aa: CASSLWGTNTEAFF; v_gene: TRBV27
CDR3aa: CASSKRPGNEQFF; v_gene: TRBV9
CDR3aa: CASSLGTGASYEQYF; v_gene: TRBV5-1